This T cell receptor beta chain was sequenced for a study of T cells in Graves' hyperthyroidism and ophthalmopathy. This clonotype was observed at least ten times. The TCR beta CDR3 regions underwent amplification using RNA transcripts as the source. The HTBI primer set drove a first-round RT-PCR of the TCR CDR3. TCRdb called the multiplex PCR reads again in MiXCR, with one record for every CDR3 protein. The sample lists about 740,000 distinct CDR3 sequences; about 15% were seen once. The source material was blood. The receptor comes from a woman between 18 and 30 years old with Graves' hyperthyroidism.

CDR3 protein: CASSASGRAYEQYF. Written as DNA, the CDR3 is TGTGCCAGCAGTGCGAGCGGGAGGGCCTACGAGCAGTACTTC. The chain carries TRBV2 and TRBJ2-7; TRBD2 matches at 10 bases. V lost 4 bases and J lost 2; bases outside the gene matches: 2. Germline V gene sequence: CDR1 SNHLY, CDR2 FYNNEI. The CDR3 sequence is 14 residues long.